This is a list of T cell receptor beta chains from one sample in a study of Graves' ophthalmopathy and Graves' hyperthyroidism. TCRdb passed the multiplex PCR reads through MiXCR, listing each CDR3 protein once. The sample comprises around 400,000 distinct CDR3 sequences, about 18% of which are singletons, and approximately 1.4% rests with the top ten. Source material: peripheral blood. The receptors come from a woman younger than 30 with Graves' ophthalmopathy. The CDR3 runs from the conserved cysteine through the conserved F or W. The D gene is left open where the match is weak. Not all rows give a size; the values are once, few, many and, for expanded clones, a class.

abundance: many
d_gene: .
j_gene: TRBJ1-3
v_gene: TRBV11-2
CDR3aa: CASRVGVSGNTIYF
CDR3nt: TGTGCCAGCAGAGTCGGAGTCTCTGGAAACACCATATATTTT

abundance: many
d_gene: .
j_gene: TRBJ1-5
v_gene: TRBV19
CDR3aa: CASNMGNQPQHF
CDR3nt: TGTGCCAGTAATATGGGCAATCAGCCCCAGCATTTT

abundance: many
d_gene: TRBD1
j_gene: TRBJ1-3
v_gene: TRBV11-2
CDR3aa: CASSPGQFSGNTIYF
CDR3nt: TGTGCCAGCAGCCCGGGACAGTTCTCCGGAAACACCATATATTTT

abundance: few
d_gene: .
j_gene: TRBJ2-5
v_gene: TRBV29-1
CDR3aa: CSVEFPALETQYF
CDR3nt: TGCAGCGTTGAATTCCCAGCGTTGGAGACCCAGTACTTC

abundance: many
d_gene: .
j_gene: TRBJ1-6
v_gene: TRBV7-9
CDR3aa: CASSKYQGQSNSPLHF
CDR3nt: TGTGCCAGCAGTAAATACCAAGGGCAGTCGAATTCACCCCTCCACTTT

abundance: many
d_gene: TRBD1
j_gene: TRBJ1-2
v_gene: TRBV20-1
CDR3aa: CSGKGGNPGGYTF
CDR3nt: TGCAGTGGGAAAGGGGGCAACCCTGGGGGCTACACCTTC

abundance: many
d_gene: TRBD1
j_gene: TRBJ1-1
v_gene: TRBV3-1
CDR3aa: CASSQEGTANTEAFF
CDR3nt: TGTGCCAGCAGCCAAGAAGGGACAGCGAACACTGAAGCTTTCTTT

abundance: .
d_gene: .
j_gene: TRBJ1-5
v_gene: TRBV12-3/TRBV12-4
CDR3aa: CASSLFSNQPQHF
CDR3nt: TGTGCCAGCAGTTTATTTAGCAATCAGCCCCAGCATTTT

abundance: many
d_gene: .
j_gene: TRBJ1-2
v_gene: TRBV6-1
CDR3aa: CASTSPQVPSGYTF
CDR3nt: TGTGCCAGCACCTCTCCGCAGGTCCCCTCGGGCTACACCTTC

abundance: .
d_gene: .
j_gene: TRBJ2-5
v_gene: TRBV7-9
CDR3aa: CASSGRTTPQETQYF
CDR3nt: TGTGCCAGCAGCGGCCGGACAACGCCACAAGAGACCCAGTACTTC

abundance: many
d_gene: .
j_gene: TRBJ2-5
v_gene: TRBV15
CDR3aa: CATSGDLQETQYF
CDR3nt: TGTGCCACCTCCGGGGACCTTCAAGAGACCCAGTACTTC

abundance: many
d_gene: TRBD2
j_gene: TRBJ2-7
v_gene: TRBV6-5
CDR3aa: CASSSTSGRLYEQYF
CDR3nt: TGTGCCAGCAGTTCAACAAGCGGGAGGTTGTACGAGCAGTACTTC

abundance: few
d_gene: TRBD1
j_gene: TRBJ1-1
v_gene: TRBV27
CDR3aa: CASIDRGRAFF
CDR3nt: TGTGCCAGCATCGACAGGGGCCGCGCTTTCTTT

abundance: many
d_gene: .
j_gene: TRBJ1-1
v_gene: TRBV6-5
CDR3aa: CASNLVAEAFF
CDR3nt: TGTGCCAGCAATTTGGTCGCTGAAGCTTTCTTT

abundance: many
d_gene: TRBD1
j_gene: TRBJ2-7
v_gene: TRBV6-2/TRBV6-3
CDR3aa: CASIGTGTSYEQYF
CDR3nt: TGTGCCAGCATTGGGACAGGGACTTCCTACGAGCAGTACTTC

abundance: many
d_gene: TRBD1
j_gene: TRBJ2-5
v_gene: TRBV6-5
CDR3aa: CASSFRDRGQETQYF
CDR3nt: TGTGCCAGCAGTTTCCGGGACAGGGGCCAAGAGACCCAGTACTTC

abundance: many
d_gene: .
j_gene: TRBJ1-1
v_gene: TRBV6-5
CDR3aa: CASSYSRQLNTEAFF
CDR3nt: TGTGCCAGCAGTTACTCGAGACAGTTGAACACTGAAGCTTTCTTT

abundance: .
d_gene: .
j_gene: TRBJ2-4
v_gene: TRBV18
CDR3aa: CASSAQVAKNIQYF
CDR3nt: TGTGCCAGCTCCGCACAGGTTGCCAAAAACATTCAGTACTTC

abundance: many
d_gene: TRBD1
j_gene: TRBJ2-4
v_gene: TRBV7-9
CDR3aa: CASSGARQGVNIQYF
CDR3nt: TGTGCCAGCAGCGGGGCAAGACAGGGAGTAAACATTCAGTACTTC

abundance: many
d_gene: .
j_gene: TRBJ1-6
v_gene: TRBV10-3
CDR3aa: CAITEPGNSPLHF
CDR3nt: TGTGCCATCACGGAGCCGGGTAATTCACCCCTCCACTTT